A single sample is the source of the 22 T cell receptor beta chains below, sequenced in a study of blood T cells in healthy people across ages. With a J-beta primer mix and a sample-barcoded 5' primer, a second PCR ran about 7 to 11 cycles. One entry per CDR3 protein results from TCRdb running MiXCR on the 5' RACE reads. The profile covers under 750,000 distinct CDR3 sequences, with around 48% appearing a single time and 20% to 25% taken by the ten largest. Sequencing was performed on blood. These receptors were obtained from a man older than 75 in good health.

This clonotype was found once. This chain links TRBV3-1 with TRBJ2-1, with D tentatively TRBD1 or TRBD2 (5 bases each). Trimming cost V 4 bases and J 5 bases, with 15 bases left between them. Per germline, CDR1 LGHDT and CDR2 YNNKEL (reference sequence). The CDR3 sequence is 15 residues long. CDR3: CASSLSGTGHNEQFF. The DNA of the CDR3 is TGTGCCAGCAGCCTTTCCGGGACCGGGCACAATGAGCAGTTCTTC.

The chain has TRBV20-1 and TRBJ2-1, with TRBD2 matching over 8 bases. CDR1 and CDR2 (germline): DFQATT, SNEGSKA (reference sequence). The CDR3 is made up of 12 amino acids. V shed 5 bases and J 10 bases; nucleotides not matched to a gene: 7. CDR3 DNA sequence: TGCAGTGCTGTGGAGCGGGAGTGGGAGCAGTTCTTC. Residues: CSAVEREWEQFF.

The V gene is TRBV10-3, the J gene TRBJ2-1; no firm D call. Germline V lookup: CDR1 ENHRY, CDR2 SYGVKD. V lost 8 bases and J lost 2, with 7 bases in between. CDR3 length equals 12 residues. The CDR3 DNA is TGTGCCATCGGAACAGCCTACAATGAGCAGTTCTTC. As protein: CAIGTAYNEQFF.

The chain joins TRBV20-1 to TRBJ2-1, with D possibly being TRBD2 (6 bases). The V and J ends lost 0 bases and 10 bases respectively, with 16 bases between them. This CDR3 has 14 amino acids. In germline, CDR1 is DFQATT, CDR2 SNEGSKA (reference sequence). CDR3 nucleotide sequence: TGCAGTGCTAGAGAGGATGAGCGGGCCCTCGAGCAGTTCTTC. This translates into CSAREDERALEQFF.

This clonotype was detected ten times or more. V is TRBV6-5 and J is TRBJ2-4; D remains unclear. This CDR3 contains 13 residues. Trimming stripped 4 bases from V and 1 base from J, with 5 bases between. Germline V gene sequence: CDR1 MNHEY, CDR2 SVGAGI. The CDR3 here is CASSSGAKNIQYF. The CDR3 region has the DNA TGTGCCAGCAGTTCGGGCGCCAAAAACATTCAGTACTTC.

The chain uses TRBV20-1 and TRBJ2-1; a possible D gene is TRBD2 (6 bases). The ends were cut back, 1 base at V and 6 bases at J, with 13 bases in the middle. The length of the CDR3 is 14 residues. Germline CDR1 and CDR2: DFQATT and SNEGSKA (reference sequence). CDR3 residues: CSARGGTSLNEQFF. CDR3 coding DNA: TGCAGTGCTAGAGGGGGGACTTCTCTCAATGAGCAGTTCTTC.

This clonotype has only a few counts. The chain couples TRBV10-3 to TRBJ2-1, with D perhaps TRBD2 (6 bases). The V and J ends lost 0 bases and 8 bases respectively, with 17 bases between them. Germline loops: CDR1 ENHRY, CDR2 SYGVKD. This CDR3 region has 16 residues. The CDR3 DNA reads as TGTGCCATCAGTGAGTCGGTGGGGGGAACAAGGGATGAGCAGTTCTTC. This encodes CAISESVGGTRDEQFF.

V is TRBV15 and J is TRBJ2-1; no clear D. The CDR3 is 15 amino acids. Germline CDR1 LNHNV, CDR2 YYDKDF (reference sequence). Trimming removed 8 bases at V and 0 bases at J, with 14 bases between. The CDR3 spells CATSNPGNSYNEQFF. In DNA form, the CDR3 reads TGTGCCACCTCCAACCCGGGCAACTCCTACAATGAGCAGTTCTTC. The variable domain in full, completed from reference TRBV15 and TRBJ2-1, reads DAMVIQNPRYQVTQFGKPVTLSCSQTLNHNVMYWYQQKSSQAPKLLFHYYDKDFNNEADTPDNFQSRRPNTSFCFLDIRSPGLGDTAMYLCATSNPGNSYNEQFFGPGTRLTVL.

CDR3 region: CASRAGQGANYEQYF. The CDR3, as DNA: TGTGCCAGCAGGGCGGGACAGGGGGCTAATTACGAGCAGTACTTC. This chain connects TRBV7-2 to TRBJ2-7, with 12 nucleotides matching TRBD1. The CDR3 loop spans 15 amino acids. The germline V gene encodes CDR1 SGHTA and CDR2 FQGNSA. After removal of 6 bases from V and 4 bases from J, the junction contained 7 bases not matched to a gene.

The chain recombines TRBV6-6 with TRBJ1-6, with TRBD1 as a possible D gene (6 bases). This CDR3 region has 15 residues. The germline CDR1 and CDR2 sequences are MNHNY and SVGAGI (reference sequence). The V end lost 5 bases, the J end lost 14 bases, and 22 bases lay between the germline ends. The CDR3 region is CASSLPLDRAGALHF. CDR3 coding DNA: TGTGCCAGCAGTCTCCCCCTCGACCGGGCAGGGGCCCTCCACTTT.

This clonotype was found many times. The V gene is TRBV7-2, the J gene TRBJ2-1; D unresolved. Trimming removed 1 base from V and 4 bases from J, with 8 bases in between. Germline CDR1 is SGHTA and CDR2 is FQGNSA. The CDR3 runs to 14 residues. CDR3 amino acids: CASSLGRIYNEQFF. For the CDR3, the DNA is TGTGCCAGCAGCTTAGGACGGATTTACAATGAGCAGTTCTTC.

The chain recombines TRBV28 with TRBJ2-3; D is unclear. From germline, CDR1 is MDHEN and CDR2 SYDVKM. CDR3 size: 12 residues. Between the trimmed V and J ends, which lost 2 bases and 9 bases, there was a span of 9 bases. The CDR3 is CASSLGELTQYF. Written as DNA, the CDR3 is TGTGCCAGCAGTTTAGGGGAATTGACGCAGTATTTT.

CDR3 residues: CASSLRPRGLAGGNHNEQFF. CDR3 in DNA: TGTGCCAGCAGCTTAAGGCCGCGGGGACTAGCGGGAGGGAATCACAATGAGCAGTTCTTC. The chain carries TRBV7-6 and TRBJ2-1; 16 bases are a match to TRBD2. J gave up 5 bases and V 2 bases, and 12 bases lay outside the gene matches. The CDR3 covers 20 residues. Per the germline V gene, CDR1 is SGHVS and CDR2 is FNYEAQ.

CDR3 in amino acids: CASSEDSIRNEQFF. The CDR3 DNA follows: TGTGCCAGCAGTGAAGATAGCATCCGGAATGAGCAGTTCTTC. J is TRBJ2-1 and V is TRBV6-1; D is ambiguous. Germline loops: CDR1 MNHNS, CDR2 SASEGT. The CDR3 is 14 residues long. The V gene lost 1 base and the J gene lost 7 bases, with 11 bases spanning the gap.

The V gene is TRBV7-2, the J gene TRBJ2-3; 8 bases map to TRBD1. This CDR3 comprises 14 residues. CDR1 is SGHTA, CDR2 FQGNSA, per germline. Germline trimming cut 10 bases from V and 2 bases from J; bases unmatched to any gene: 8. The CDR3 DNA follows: TGTGCCACCCTACAGGGGGTCAACACAGATACGCAGTATTTT. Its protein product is CATLQGVNTDTQYF.

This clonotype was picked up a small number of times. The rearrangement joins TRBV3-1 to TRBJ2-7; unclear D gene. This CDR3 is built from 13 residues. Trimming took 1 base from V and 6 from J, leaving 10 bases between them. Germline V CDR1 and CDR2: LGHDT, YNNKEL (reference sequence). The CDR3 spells CASSQVHISEQYF. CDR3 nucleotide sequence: TGTGCCAGCAGCCAAGTACACATCAGCGAGCAGTACTTC.

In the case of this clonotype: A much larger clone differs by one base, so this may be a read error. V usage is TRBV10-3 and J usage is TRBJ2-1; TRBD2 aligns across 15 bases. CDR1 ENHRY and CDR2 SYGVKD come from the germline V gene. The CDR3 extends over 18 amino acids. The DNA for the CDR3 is TGTGCCATCAGTGAGGGACTAGCGGGAGGGCCGTCCTACAATAAGCAGTTCTTC. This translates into CAISEGLAGGPSYNKQFF.

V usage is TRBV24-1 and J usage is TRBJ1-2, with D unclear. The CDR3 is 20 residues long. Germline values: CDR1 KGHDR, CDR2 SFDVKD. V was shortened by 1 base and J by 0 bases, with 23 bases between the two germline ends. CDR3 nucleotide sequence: TGTGCCACCAGTGATTTCCCCCCTTGGGCAGCCCGTACCCCTAACTATGGCTACACCTTC. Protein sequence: CATSDFPPWAARTPNYGYTF.

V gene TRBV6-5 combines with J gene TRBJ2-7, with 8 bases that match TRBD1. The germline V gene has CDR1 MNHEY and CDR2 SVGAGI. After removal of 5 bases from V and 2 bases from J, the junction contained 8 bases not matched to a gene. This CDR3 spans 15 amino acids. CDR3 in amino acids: CASSPRGTGTYEQYF. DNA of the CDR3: TGTGCCAGCAGTCCCCGGGGGACAGGAACCTACGAGCAGTACTTC.

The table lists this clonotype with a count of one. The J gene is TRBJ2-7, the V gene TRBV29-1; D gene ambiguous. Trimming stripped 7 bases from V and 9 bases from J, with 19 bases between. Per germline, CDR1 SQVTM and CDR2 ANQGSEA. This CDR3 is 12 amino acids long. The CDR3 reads CSASLRSTGQYF. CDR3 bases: TGCAGCGCCAGCCTGAGGAGTACGGGGCAGTACTTC.

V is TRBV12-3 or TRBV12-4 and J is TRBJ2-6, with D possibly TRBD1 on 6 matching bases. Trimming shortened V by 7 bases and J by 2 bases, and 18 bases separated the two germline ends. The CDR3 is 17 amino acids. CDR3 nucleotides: TGTGCCAGCACCCCAACAGGGTTCGGTACTGGGGCCAACGTCCTGACTTTC. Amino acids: CASTPTGFGTGANVLTF.

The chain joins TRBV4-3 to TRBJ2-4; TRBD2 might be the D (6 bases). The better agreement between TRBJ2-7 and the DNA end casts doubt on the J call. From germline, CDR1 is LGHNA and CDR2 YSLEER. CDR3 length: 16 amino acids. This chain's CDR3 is CASSPGTGLKDYEQYF. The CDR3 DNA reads TGCGCCAGCAGCCCAGGGACTGGCCTAAAGGACTACGAGCAGTACTTC.